This T cell receptor (beta chain) originates from a study of T cell changes during pregnancy in multiple sclerosis. This clone was detected a few times. Produced via immunoSEQ multiplex PCR; TCRdb's table is partial and in-frame only. The sample includes roughly 72,000 clones, over 85% seen only once; the top ten take 0.2% to 0.25%. The TCR comes from a female donor with multiple sclerosis, enrolled in a pregnancy study. The input for sequencing was CD4+ T cells from peripheral blood mononuclear cells, taken before pregnancy.

CDR3 in amino acids: CASSQTGSTEAFF. Written as DNA, the CDR3 is TGTGCCAGCTCACAAACAGGGAGCACTGAAGCTTTCTTT. The V gene is TRBV18, the J gene TRBJ1-1; maybe TRBD1 (6 bases). The CDR3 loop spans 13 amino acids. CDR1 and CDR2 (germline): KGHSH, LQKENI. Between the trimmed V and J ends, which lost 4 bases and 4 bases, there was a span of 10 bases.